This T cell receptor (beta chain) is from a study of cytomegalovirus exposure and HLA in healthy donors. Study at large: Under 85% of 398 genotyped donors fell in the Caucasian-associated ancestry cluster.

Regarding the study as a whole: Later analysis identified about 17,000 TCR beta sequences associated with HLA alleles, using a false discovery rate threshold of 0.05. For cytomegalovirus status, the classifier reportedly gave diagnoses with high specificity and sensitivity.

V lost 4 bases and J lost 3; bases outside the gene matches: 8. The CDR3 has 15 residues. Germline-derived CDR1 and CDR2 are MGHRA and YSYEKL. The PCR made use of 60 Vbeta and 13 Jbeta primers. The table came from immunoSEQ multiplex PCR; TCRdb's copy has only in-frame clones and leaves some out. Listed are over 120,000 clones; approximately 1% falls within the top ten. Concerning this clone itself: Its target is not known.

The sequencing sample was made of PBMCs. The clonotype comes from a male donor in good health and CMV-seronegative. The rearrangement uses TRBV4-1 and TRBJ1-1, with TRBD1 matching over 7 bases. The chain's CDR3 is CASSPQGVRDTEAFF. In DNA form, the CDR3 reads TGCGCCAGCAGCCCGCAGGGGGTTAGGGACACTGAAGCTTTCTTT.